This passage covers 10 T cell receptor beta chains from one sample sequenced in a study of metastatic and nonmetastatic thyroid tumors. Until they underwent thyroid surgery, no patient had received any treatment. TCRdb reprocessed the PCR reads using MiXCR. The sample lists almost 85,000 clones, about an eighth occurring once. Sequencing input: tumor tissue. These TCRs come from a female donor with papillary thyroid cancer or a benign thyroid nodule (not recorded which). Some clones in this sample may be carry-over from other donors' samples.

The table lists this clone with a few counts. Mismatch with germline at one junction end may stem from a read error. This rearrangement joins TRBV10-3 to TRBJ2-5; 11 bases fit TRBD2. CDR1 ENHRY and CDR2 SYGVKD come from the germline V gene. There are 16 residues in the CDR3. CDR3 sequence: CVISGVAGGPTETQYF. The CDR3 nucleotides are TGTGTCATCAGTGGGGTAGCGGGAGGGCCTACAGAGACCCAGTACTTC.

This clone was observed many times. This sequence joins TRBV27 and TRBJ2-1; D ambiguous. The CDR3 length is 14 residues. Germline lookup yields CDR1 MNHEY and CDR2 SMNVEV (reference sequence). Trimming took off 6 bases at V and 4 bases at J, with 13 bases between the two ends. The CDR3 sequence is CASSPYESYNEQFF. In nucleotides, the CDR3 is TGTGCCAGCAGCCCCTACGAAAGTTACAATGAGCAGTTCTTC.

The CDR3 DNA is TGTGCCAGCAGCGTAGACTCAAGCGGCCAATACAATGAGCAGTTCTTC. Translating it yields CASSVDSSGQYNEQFF. The chain has TRBV9 and TRBJ2-1; a possible D gene is TRBD2 (5 bases). This CDR3 region has 16 residues. V shed 0 bases and J shed 4 bases, with 14 bases lying between them. Per germline, CDR1 SGDLS and CDR2 YYNGEE.

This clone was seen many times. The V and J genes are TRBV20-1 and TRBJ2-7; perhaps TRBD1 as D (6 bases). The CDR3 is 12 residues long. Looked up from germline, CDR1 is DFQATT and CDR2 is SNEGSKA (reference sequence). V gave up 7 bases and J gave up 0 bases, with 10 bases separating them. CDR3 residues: CSGQDSSYEQYF. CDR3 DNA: TGCAGTGGCCAGGACAGCTCCTACGAGCAGTACTTC.

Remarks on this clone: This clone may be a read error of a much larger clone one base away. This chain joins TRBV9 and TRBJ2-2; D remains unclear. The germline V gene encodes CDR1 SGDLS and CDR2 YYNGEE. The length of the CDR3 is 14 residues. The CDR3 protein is CASIVEARPGELFF. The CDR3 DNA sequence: TGTGCCAGCATCGTAGAGGCACGCCCCGGGGAGCTGTTTTTT.

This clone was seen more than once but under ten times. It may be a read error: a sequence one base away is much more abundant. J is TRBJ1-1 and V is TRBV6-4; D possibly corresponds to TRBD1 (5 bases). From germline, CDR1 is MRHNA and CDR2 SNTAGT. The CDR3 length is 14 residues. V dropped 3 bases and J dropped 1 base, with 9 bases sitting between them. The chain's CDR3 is CASSETGANTEAFF. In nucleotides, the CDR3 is TGTGCCAGCAGTGAGACCGGGGCGAACACTGAAGCTTTCTTT.

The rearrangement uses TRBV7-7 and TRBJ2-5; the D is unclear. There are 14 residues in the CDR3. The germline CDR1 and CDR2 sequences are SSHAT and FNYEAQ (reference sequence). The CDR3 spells CARSLVPMEKTQYF. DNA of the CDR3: TGTGCTCGCAGCTTAGTTCCGATGGAAAAGACCCAGTACTTC.

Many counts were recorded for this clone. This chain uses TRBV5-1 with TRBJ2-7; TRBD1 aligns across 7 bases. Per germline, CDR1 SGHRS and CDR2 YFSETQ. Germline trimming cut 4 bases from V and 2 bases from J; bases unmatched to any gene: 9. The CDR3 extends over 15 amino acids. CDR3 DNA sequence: TGCGCCAGCAGCCCTCTCGACAGGGCAACCTACGAGCAGTACTTC. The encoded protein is CASSPLDRATYEQYF.

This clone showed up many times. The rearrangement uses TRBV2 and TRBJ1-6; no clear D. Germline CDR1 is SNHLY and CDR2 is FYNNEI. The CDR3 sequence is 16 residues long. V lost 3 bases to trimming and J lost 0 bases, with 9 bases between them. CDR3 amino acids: CASSEHSSSYNSPLHF. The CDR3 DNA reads TGTGCCAGCAGTGAGCACTCGAGCTCCTATAATTCACCCCTCCACTTT.

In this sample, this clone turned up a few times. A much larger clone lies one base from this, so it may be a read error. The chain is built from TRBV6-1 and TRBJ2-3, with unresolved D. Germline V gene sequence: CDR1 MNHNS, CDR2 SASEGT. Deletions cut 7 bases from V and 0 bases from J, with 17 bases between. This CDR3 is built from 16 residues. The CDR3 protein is CASTRCPGSSTDTQYF. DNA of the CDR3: TGTGCCAGCACCCGTTGCCCGGGCTCTAGCACAGATACGCAGTATTTT.